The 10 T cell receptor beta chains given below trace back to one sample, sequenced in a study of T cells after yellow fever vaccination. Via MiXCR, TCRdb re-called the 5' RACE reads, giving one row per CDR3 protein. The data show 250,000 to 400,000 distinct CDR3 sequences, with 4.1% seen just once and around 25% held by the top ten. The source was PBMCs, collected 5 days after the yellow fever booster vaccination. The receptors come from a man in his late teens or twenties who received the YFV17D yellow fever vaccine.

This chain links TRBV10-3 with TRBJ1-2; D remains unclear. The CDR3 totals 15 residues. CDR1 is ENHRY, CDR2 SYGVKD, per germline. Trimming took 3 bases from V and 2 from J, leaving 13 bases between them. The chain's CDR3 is CAISERRDMNYGYTF. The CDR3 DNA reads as TGTGCCATCAGTGAACGAAGAGACATGAACTATGGCTACACCTTC.

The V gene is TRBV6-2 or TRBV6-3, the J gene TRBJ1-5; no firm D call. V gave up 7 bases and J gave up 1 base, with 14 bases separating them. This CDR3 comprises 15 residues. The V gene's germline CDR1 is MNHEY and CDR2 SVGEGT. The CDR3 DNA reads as TGTGCCAGCAATCCGGGCAGCTTGAGCAATCAGCCCCAGCATTTT. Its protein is CASNPGSLSNQPQHF.

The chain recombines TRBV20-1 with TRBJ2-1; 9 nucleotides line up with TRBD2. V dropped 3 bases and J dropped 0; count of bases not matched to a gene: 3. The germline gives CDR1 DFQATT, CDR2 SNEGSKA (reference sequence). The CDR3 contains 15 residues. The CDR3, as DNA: TGCAGTGCTAGTAGGCGGGGGGGCTCCTACAATGAGCAGTTCTTC. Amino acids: CSASRRGGSYNEQFF.

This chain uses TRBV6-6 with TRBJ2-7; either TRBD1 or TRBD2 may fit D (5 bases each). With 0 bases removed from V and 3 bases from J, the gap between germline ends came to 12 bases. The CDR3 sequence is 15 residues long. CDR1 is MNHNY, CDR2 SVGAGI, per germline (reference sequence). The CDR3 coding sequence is TGTGCCAGCAGTTACTCGGGGACGACCGGCTACGAGCAGTACGTC. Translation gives CASSYSGTTGYEQYV.

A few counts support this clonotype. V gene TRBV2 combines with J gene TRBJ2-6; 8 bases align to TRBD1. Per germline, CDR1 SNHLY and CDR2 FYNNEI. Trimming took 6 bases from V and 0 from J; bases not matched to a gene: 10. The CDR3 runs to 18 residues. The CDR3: CASSGQGQAISGANVLTF. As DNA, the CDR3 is TGTGCCAGCAGCGGCCAGGGACAGGCGATCTCTGGGGCCAACGTCCTGACTTTC.

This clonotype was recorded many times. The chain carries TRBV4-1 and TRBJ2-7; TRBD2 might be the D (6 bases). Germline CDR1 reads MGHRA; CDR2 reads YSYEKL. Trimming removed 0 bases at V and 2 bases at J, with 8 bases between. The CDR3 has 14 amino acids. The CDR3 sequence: CASSQEAGTYEQYF. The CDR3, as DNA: TGCGCCAGCAGCCAAGAGGCGGGGACCTACGAGCAGTACTTC.

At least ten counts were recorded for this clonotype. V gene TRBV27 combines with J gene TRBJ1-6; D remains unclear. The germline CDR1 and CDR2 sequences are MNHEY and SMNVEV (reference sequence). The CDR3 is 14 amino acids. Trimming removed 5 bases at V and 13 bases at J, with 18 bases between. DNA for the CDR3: TGTGCCAGCAGTCCTTCACCCAGTTTTTTTCCCCTCCACTTT. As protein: CASSPSPSFFPLHF.

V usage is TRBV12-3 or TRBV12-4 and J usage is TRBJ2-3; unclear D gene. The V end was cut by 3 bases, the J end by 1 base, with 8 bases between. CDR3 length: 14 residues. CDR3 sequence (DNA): TGTGCCAGCAGTTTCAGGACGGGCACAGATACGCAGTATTTT. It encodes CASSFRTGTDTQYF.

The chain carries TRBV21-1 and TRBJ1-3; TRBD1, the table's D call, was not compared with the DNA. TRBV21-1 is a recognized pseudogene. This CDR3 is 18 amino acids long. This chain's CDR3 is CASSKARQGRGSGNTIYF. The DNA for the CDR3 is TGTGCCAGCAGCAAAGCGCGACAGGGGCGAGGCTCTGGAAACACCATATATTTT.

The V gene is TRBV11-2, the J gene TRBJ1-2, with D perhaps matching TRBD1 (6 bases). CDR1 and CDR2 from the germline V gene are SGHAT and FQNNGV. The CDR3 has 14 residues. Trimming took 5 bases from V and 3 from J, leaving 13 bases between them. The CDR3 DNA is TGTGCCAGCAGCCCTGTTACAGGGTACTATGGCTACACCTTC. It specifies CASSPVTGYYGYTF.